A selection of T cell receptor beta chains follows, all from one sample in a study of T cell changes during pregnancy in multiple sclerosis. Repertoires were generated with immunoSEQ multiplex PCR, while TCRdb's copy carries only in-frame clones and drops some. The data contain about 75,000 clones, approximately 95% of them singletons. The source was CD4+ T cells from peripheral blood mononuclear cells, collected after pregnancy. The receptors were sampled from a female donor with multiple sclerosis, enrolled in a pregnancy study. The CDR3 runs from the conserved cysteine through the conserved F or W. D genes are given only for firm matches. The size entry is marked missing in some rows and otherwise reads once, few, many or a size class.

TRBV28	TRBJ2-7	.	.	CASSWGGASSGEQYF	TGTGCCAGCTCATGGGGGGGGGCCTCGTCAGGAGAGCAGTACTTC
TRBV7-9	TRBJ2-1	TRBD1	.	CASSLKGTGLNEQFF	TGTGCCAGCAGCCTAAAGGGGACAGGGCTCAATGAGCAGTTCTTC
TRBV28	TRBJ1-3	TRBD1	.	CASLGQGSRGNTIYF	TGTGCCAGCTTGGGACAGGGATCACGAGGAAACACCATATATTTT
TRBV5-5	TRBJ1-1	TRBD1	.	CASSKGQGMNTEAFF	TGTGCCAGCAGCAAAGGACAGGGAATGAACACTGAAGCTTTCTTT
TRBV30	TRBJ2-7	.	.	CAWSPVVGGTYEQYF	TGTGCCTGGAGCCCTGTCGTTGGGGGCACCTACGAGCAGTACTTC
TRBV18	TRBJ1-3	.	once	CASSPPFVSGNTIYF	TGTGCCAGCTCACCACCCTTTGTCTCTGGAAACACCATATATTTT
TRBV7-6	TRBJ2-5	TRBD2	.	CASSLAATSGRETQYF	TGTGCCAGCAGCTTAGCTGCGACTAGCGGACGGGAGACCCAGTACTTC
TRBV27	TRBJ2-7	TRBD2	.	CASPPPLAGPYEQYF	TGTGCCAGCCCCCCCCCACTAGCGGGTCCCTACGAGCAGTACTTC
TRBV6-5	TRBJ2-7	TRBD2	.	CASSWREGYEQYF	TGTGCCAGCAGTTGGCGGGAGGGCTACGAGCAGTACTTC
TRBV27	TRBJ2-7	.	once	CASSLYLGHPYEQYF	TGTGCCAGCAGTTTATATCTGGGCCACCCCTACGAGCAGTACTTC
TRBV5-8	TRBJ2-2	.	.	CASSPGLLNTGELFF	TGTGCCAGCAGCCCCGGACTTTTGAACACCGGGGAGCTGTTTTTT
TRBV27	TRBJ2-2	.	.	CASSFYQAGSGELFF	TGTGCCAGCAGTTTTTACCAGGCTGGTTCCGGGGAGCTGTTTTTT
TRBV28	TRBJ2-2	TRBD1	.	CASSLTGQGITGELFF	TGTGCCAGCAGTCTAACCGGACAGGGGATCACCGGGGAGCTGTTTTTT
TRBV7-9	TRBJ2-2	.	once	CASSLRAGRGTGELFF	TGTGCCAGCAGCCTCAGGGCGGGGCGTGGCACCGGGGAGCTGTTTTTT
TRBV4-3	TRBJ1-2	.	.	CASSHLQGTEDYGYTF	TGCGCCAGCAGCCATTTACAGGGAACAGAGGACTATGGCTACACCTTC
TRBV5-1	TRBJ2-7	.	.	CASSYGLRPNSYEQYF	TGCGCCAGCAGCTATGGACTTCGCCCAAACTCCTACGAGCAGTACTTC
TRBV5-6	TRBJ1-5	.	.	CASSFSRIGGNQPQHF	TGTGCCAGCAGCTTCTCCAGAATCGGGGGCAATCAGCCCCAGCATTTT
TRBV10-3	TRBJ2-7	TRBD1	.	CASTGTGLTYEQYF	TGTGCCAGCACCGGGACAGGGTTAACCTACGAGCAGTACTTC
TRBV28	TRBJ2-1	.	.	CASTHTRRDSSNEQFF	TGTGCCAGCACCCACACACGCCGGGACTCCTCGAATGAGCAGTTCTTC
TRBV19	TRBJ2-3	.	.	CASSIGRADTQYF	TGTGCCAGTAGTATAGGTAGAGCAGATACGCAGTATTTT
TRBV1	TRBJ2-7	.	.	CTSSQDNGAETYEQYF	TGCACCAGCAGCCAAGATAATGGAGCTGAGACCTACGAGCAGTACTTC
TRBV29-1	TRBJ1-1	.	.	CSVVTGIGTEAFF	TGCAGCGTTGTTACAGGGATCGGCACTGAAGCTTTCTTT
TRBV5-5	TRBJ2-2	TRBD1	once	CASRWTGGPPGELFF	TGTGCCAGCAGATGGACAGGGGGTCCCCCCGGGGAGCTGTTTTTT
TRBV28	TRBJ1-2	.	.	CASSFAQGIYGYTF	TGTGCCAGCAGTTTCGCCCAGGGAATCTATGGCTACACCTTC
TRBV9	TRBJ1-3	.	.	CASSVSGGLSGNTIYF	TGTGCCAGCAGCGTTAGTGGGGGACTCTCTGGAAACACCATATATTTT
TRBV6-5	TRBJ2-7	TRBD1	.	CASSYSRTGIEQYF	TGTGCCAGCAGTTACTCGAGGACAGGGATCGAGCAGTACTTC
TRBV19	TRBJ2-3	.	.	CASSGRGPDTQYF	TGTGCCAGTAGCGGGAGAGGTCCAGATACGCAGTATTTT
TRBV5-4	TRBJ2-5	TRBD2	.	CASSFSGRGFGETQYF	TGTGCCAGCAGCTTTAGCGGGAGAGGATTTGGAGAGACCCAGTACTTC
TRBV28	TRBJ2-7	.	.	CASSKGGVSYEQYF	TGTGCCAGCAGTAAAGGCGGGGTTTCTTACGAGCAGTACTTC
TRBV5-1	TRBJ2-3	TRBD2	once	CASSSGLAGGITDTQYF	TGCGCCAGCAGCTCGGGGCTAGCGGGAGGGATCACAGATACGCAGTATTTT
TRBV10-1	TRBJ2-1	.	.	CASTPPIGEQFF	TGCGCCAGCACCCCCCCTATCGGGGAGCAGTTCTTC
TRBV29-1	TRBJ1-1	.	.	CSGASPGGEAFF	TGCAGCGGCGCAAGTCCCGGCGGTGAAGCTTTCTTT
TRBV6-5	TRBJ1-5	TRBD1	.	CASSSTGRRQPQHF	TGTGCCAGCAGTTCGACAGGGAGGAGGCAGCCCCAGCATTTT
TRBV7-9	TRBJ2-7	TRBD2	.	CASSLLGAGSLGEQYF	TGTGCCAGCAGCCTACTGGGAGCGGGGTCCTTGGGCGAGCAGTACTTC
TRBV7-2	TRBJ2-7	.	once	CASRGSSYEQYF	TGTGCCAGCAGGGGCAGCTCCTACGAGCAGTACTTC
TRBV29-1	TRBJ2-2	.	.	CSVLGTGTGELFF	TGCAGCGTTCTGGGCACTGGGACCGGGGAGCTGTTTTTT
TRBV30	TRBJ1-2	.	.	CAWSVPRGYTF	TGTGCCTGGAGTGTACCCAGGGGCTACACCTTC
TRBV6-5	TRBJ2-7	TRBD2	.	CASSTGLAVYEQYF	TGTGCCAGCAGTACCGGACTAGCCGTATACGAGCAGTACTTC
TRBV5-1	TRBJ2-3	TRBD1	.	CASSRAGTGNKDTQYF	TGCGCCAGCAGCCGGGCTGGGACAGGCAATAAAGATACGCAGTATTTT
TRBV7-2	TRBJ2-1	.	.	CASTRGIQKTYNEQFF	TGTGCCAGCACCCGCGGCATTCAGAAGACCTACAATGAGCAGTTCTTC
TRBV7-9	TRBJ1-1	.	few	CASSRVVNTEAFF	TGTGCCAGCAGCCGCGTAGTGAACACTGAAGCTTTCTTT
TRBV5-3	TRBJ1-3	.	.	CARSGGQRISGNTIYF	TGTGCCAGAAGCGGCGGACAGCGAATCTCTGGAAACACCATATATTTT
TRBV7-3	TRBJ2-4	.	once	CASSSTGHGDIQYF	TGTGCCAGCAGCAGTACAGGGCACGGGGACATTCAGTACTTC
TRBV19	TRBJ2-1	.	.	CASSAGIGSVSEQFF	TGTGCCAGTAGTGCGGGAATCGGGTCCGTCAGTGAGCAGTTCTTC
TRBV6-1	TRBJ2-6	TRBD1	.	CASSTGAPGANVLTF	TGTGCCAGCAGTACAGGGGCCCCTGGGGCCAACGTCCTGACTTTC
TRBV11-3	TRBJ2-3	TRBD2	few	CASSSGGGGRTDTQYF	TGTGCCAGCAGCTCCGGCGGGGGGGGGCGCACAGATACGCAGTATTTT
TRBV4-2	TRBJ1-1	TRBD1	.	CASSRERGQGVNSEAFF	TGTGCCAGCAGCCGAGAAAGAGGACAGGGGGTTAACTCTGAAGCTTTCTTT
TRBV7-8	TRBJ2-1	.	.	CASSLYWEGDEQFF	TGTGCCAGCAGCCTGTACTGGGAAGGGGATGAGCAGTTCTTC